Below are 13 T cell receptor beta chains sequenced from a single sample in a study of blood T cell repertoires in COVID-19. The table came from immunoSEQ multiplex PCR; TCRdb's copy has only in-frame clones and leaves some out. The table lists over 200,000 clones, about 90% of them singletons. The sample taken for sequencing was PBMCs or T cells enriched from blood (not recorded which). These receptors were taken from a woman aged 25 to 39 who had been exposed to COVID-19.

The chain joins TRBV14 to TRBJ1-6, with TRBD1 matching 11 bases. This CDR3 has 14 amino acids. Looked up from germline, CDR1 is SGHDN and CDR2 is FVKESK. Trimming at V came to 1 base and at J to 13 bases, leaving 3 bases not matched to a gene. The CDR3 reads CASSQGTGGPPLHF. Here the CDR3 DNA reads TGTGCCAGCAGCCAAGGGACAGGGGGCCCTCCCCTCCACTTT.

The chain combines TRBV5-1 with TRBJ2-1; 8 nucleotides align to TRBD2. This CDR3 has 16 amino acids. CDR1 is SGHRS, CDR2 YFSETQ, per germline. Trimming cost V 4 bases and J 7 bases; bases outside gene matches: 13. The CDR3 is CASSRSGGPTRNEQFF. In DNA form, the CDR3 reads TGCGCCAGCAGCCGTTCGGGAGGGCCTACGAGAAATGAGCAGTTCTTC.

In DNA form, the CDR3 reads TGTGCCAGCAGCCCCGCAGGGGCCTACGAGCAGTACTTC. Amino acid sequence: CASSPAGAYEQYF. This rearrangement joins TRBV9 to TRBJ2-7; maybe TRBD1 (6 bases). V lost 4 bases and J 2 bases, leaving 10 bases between the germline ends. Germline CDR1 and CDR2: SGDLS and YYNGEE. There are 13 residues in the CDR3. The whole variable domain, remainder taken from reference TRBV9 and TRBJ2-7, is DSGVTQTPKHLITATGQRVTLRCSPRSGDLSVYWYQQSLDQGLQFLIQYYNGEERAKGNILERFSAQQFPDLHSELNLSSLELGDSALYFCASSPAGAYEQYFGPGTRLTVT.

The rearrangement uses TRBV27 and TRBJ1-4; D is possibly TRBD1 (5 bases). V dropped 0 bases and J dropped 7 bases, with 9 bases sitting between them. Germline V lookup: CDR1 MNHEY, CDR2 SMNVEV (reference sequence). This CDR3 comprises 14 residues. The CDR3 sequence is CASSLSGVGEKLFF. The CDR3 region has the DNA TGTGCCAGCAGTTTATCAGGGGTGGGTGAAAAACTGTTTTTT. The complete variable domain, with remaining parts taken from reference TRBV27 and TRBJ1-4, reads EAQVTQNPRYLITVTGKKLTVTCSQNMNHEYMSWYRQDPGLGLRQIYYSMNVEVTDKGDVPEGYKVSRKEKRNFPLILESPSPNQTSLYFCASSLSGVGEKLFFGSGTQLSVL.

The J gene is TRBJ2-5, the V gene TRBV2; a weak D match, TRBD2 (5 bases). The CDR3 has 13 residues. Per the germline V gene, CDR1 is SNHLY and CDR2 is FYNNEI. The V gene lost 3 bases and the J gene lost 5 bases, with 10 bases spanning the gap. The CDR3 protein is CASSDELGETQYF. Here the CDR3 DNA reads TGTGCCAGCAGTGATGAACTAGGGGAGACCCAGTACTTC.

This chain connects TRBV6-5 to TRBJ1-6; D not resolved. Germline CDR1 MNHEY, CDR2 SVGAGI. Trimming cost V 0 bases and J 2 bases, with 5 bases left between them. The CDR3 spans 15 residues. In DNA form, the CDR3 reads TGTGCCAGCAGTTACTCTTCCGCCTATAATTCACCCCTCCACTTT. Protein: CASSYSSAYNSPLHF.

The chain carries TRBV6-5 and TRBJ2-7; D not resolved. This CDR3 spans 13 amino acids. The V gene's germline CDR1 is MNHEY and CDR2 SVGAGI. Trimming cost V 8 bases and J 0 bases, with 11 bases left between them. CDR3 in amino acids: CASLSVRSYEQYF. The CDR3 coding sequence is TGTGCCAGCTTGAGCGTCCGCTCCTACGAGCAGTACTTC.

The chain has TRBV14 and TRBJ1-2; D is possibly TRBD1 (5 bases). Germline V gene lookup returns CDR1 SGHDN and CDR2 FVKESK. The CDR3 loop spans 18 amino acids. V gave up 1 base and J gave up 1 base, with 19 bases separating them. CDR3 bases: TGTGCCAGCAGCCAAGCACAGAAGGGGCAGCCTAGTAACTATGGCTACACCTTC. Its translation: CASSQAQKGQPSNYGYTF.

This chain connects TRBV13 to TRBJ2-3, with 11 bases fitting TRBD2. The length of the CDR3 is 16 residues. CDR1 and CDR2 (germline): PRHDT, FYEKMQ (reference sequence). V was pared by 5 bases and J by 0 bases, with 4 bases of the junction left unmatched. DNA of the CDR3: TGTGCCAGCAGCCACGGGACTAGCGGTAGCACAGATACGCAGTATTTT. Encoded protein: CASSHGTSGSTDTQYF. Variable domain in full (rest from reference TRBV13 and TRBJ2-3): AAGVIQSPRHLIKEKRETATLKCYPIPRHDTVYWYQQGPGQDPQFLISFYEKMQSDKGSIPDRFSAQQFSDYHSELNMSSLELGDSALYFCASSHGTSGSTDTQYFGPGTRLTVL.

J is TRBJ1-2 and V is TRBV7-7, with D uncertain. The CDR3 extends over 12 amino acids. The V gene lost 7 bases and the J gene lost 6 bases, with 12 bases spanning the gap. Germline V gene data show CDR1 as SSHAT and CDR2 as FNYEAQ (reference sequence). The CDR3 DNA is TGTGCCAGCATCAGAGGGCGGGATGGCTACACCTTC. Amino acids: CASIRGRDGYTF.

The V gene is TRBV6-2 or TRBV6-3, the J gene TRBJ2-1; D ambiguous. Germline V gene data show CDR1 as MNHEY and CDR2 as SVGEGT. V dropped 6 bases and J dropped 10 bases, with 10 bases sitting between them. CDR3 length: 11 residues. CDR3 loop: CASSSSREQFF. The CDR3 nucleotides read TGTGCCAGCAGCTCGTCTAGGGAGCAGTTCTTC.

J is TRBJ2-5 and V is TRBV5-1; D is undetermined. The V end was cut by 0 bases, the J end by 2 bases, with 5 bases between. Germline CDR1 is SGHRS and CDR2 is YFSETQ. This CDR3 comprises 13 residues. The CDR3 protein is CASSLVLQETQYF. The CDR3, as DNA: TGCGCCAGCAGCTTGGTGCTACAAGAGACCCAGTACTTC.

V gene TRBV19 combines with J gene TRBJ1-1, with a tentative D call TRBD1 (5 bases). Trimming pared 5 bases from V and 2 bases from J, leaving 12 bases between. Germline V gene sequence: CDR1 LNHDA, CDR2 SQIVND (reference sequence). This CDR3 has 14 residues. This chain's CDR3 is CASSPMGGNTEAFF. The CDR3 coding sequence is TGTGCCAGTAGTCCTATGGGGGGAAACACTGAAGCTTTCTTT.